The 28 T cell receptor beta chains presented below share a single source sample, sequenced in a study of T-cell memory formation after mild COVID-19. Each CDR3 protein is one row after TCRdb ran MiXCR on the 5' RACE reads. Of roughly 240,000 distinct CDR3 sequences listed, over 15% are singletons. Sequenced input: PBMCs or a T cell subset sorted from them (not recorded which). The receptors were sampled from an adult woman who had mild COVID-19 (a few samples of this study predate the infection). Cell type and time point are not known.

The chain is built from TRBV18 and TRBJ2-1; 8 bases fit TRBD1. J lost 3 bases, V lost 4 bases, and 5 bases had no gene match. The CDR3 has 15 amino acids. Per germline, CDR1 KGHSH and CDR2 LQKENI. CDR3 loop: CASSLSGGYYNEQFF. The DNA of the CDR3 is TGTGCCAGCTCACTGTCAGGGGGCTACTACAATGAGCAGTTCTTC.

In its sample, this clonotype was seen a few times. This chain links TRBV5-6 with TRBJ2-3; D is ambiguous. The CDR3 spans 15 residues. The ends were cut back, 4 bases at V and 0 bases at J, with 12 bases in the middle. Germline-derived CDR1 and CDR2 are SGHDT and YYEEEE. In nucleotides, the CDR3 is TGTGCCAGCAGCCCCGGACGAAAAAGCACAGATACGCAGTATTTT. Its protein product is CASSPGRKSTDTQYF.

The chain combines TRBV7-2 with TRBJ2-5, with TRBD2 as a possible D gene (5 bases). The length of the CDR3 is 16 residues. In germline, CDR1 is SGHTA, CDR2 FQGNSA. Trimming stripped 5 bases from V and 9 bases from J, with 25 bases between. The CDR3 coding sequence is TGTGCCAGCAGCCACGCTAGACGAGCGGATCCTGGGGCCCAGTACTTC. This sequence encodes CASSHARRADPGAQYF.

This clonotype was counted between two and nine times. This chain connects TRBV4-1 to TRBJ2-7; 13 bases line up with TRBD2. Germline lookup yields CDR1 MGHRA and CDR2 YSYEKL. This CDR3 is built from 18 residues. V shed 0 bases, J shed 3 bases, and the junction held 8 bases outside the gene matches. In DNA, the CDR3 is TGCGCCAGCAGCCAAGAGGTCCTGGGACTAGCGGGATACTACGAGCAGTACTTC. Its translation is CASSQEVLGLAGYYEQYF.

V is TRBV6-5 and J is TRBJ2-1; D is undetermined. Per germline, CDR1 MNHEY and CDR2 SVGAGI. The V end lost 0 bases, the J end lost 8 bases, and 14 bases lay between the germline ends. CDR3 length equals 15 residues. CDR3 sequence: CASSYSINRRDEQFF. In nucleotides, the CDR3 is TGTGCCAGCAGTTACTCGATTAACAGAAGGGATGAGCAGTTCTTC.

This clonotype came up many times. The chain carries TRBV7-7 and TRBJ2-5, with 11 bases lining up with TRBD1. Losses at the gene ends were 5 bases for V and 5 bases for J; bases not matched to a gene: 4. The length of the CDR3 is 14 residues. Per the germline V gene, CDR1 is SSHAT and CDR2 is FNYEAQ (reference sequence). The DNA of the CDR3 is TGTGCCAGCAGCCCGGGACAGGGGGGGGAGACCCAGTACTTC. Translation: CASSPGQGGETQYF.

This clonotype came up a few times. The J gene is TRBJ1-5, the V gene TRBV11-2; D unclear. The CDR3 consists of 14 residues. The germline CDR1 and CDR2 sequences are SGHAT and FQNNGV. The ends were cut back, 5 bases at V and 2 bases at J, with 10 bases in the middle. CDR3 bases: TGTGCCAGCAGCCGCGGCGGAGGCAATCAGCCCCAGCATTTT. This sequence encodes CASSRGGGNQPQHF. The variable domain in full, with the rest retrieved from reference TRBV11-2 and TRBJ1-5, is EAGVAQSPRYKIIEKRQSVAFWCNPISGHATLYWYQQILGQGPKLLIQFQNNGVVDDSQLPKDRFSAERLKGVDSTLKIQPAKLEDSAVYLCASSRGGGNQPQHFGDGTRLSIL.

This chain links TRBV7-8 with TRBJ1-5; the D is unclear. The germline CDR1 and CDR2 sequences are SGHVS and FQNEAQ. This CDR3 is built from 14 residues. Deletions cut 5 bases from V and 4 bases from J, with 12 bases between. In nucleotides, the CDR3 is TGTGCCAGCAGCCACACAGAGATTAATCAGCCCCAGCATTTT. Protein product: CASSHTEINQPQHF.

This clonotype was counted between two and nine times. J is TRBJ2-7 and V is TRBV20-1; D might be TRBD1 (7 bases). Trimming left V 5 bases short and J 6 bases short, with 26 bases between. The CDR3 is 16 amino acids. CDR1 is DFQATT, CDR2 SNEGSKA, per germline (reference sequence). CDR3 in amino acids: CSAPRGQGGRQVEQYF. In DNA, the CDR3 is TGCAGTGCTCCCCGGGGGCAGGGGGGTCGTCAGGTCGAGCAGTACTTC.

The chain recombines TRBV7-3 with TRBJ1-1, with no clear D. V shed 8 bases and J shed 2 bases, with 12 bases lying between them. The CDR3 covers 13 residues. Germline loops: CDR1 SGHTA, CDR2 FQGTGA. The CDR3 DNA sequence: TGTGCCAGCGGGCGCGGGCCTAACACTGAAGCTTTCTTT. It is translated as CASGRGPNTEAFF.

The CDR3, as DNA: TGTGCCATCAGTGACCCAGGACAGGGGGAAGCTTTCTTT. It is translated as CAISDPGQGEAFF. The chain is built from TRBV10-3 and TRBJ1-1; 9 bases fit TRBD1. CDR3 length: 13 residues. Trimming removed 3 bases from V and 8 bases from J; junction bases left unmatched: 4. CDR1 and CDR2 from the germline V gene are ENHRY and SYGVKD.

This clonotype turned up a few times. The V gene is TRBV10-3, the J gene TRBJ2-7; the match to TRBD1 covers 7 bases. CDR3 length equals 19 residues. The V gene's germline CDR1 is ENHRY and CDR2 SYGVKD. V gave up 0 bases and J gave up 2 bases; unmatched junction bases: 16. CDR3 sequence reads: CAISESSRGLLYTTYEQYF. The CDR3 nucleotides read TGTGCCATCAGTGAGTCGAGTAGGGGGCTTTTATACACGACCTACGAGCAGTACTTC.

This clonotype was seen ten or more times. The chain carries TRBV11-2 and TRBJ1-2; TRBD1 matches 7 bases. This CDR3 comprises 16 residues. Germline V gene sequence: CDR1 SGHAT, CDR2 FQNNGV. J was trimmed by 2 bases and V by 5 bases; bases with no gene match: 11. The CDR3 DNA follows: TGTGCCAGCAGCAGAGGGGGGACAGCGGGGAACTATGGCTACACCTTC. As protein: CASSRGGTAGNYGYTF.

This clonotype was seen at least ten times. In nucleotides, the CDR3 is TGTGCCAGCAGCCCGACTGGACTAGCGGGCACCGGGGAGCTGTTTTTT. Translation gives CASSPTGLAGTGELFF. The chain couples TRBV9 to TRBJ2-2; 11 positions match TRBD2. The CDR3 spans 16 residues. V was pared by 4 bases and J by 4 bases, with 6 bases of the junction left unmatched. CDR1 is SGDLS, CDR2 YYNGEE, per germline.

This CDR3 is CSAQTQVNSNQPQHF. CDR3 DNA sequence: TGCAGTGCTCAGACCCAGGTCAATAGCAATCAGCCCCAGCATTTT. The V gene is TRBV20-1, the J gene TRBJ1-5; D is ambiguous. V shed 5 bases and J shed 0 bases, with 14 bases lying between them. This CDR3 contains 15 residues. Germline assignment: CDR1 DFQATT and CDR2 SNEGSKA (reference sequence).

This clonotype showed up just a few times. This rearrangement joins TRBV2 to TRBJ1-5; 10 nucleotides agree with TRBD1. Trimming cost V 6 bases and J 2 bases; bases outside gene matches: 7. Germline V gene lookup returns CDR1 SNHLY and CDR2 FYNNEI. CDR3 length: 16 amino acids. Here the CDR3 reads CASRLDRGPRNQPQHF. CDR3 in DNA: TGTGCCAGCAGGTTAGACAGGGGGCCGCGCAATCAGCCCCAGCATTTT.

In nucleotides, the CDR3 is TGTGCCAGCACACCAAGGACTAGCGGGGGGGCAGATACGCAGTATTTT. Translated, it gives CASTPRTSGGADTQYF. The gene calls are TRBV12-3 or TRBV12-4 and TRBJ2-3; 15 nucleotides align to TRBD2. Trimming removed 7 bases from V and 4 bases from J; junction bases left unmatched: 6. The CDR3 is 16 amino acids.

The J gene is TRBJ2-7, the V gene TRBV18; unclear D gene. The CDR3 sequence is 14 residues long. Germline V CDR1 and CDR2: KGHSH, LQKENI. Trimming removed 3 bases from V and 2 bases from J, with 11 bases in between. The CDR3 sequence is CASSPRNGAYEQYF. CDR3 DNA: TGTGCCAGCTCACCTAGGAATGGGGCCTACGAGCAGTACTTC.

The V gene is TRBV5-4, the J gene TRBJ1-1, with 9 bases identical to TRBD1. Germline CDR1 is SGHNT and CDR2 is YYREEE (reference sequence). Trimming at V came to 5 bases and at J to 1 base, leaving 3 bases not matched to a gene. CDR3 length: 14 amino acids. Here the CDR3 DNA reads TGTGCCAGCAGTGTACAGGGGGCGAACACTGAAGCTTTCTTT. Its protein is CASSVQGANTEAFF.

V is TRBV9 and J is TRBJ2-1, with TRBD2 identical over 9 bases. Looked up from germline, CDR1 is SGDLS and CDR2 is YYNGEE. The CDR3 length is 17 residues. Losses at the gene ends were 0 bases for V and 8 bases for J; bases not matched to a gene: 12. The chain's CDR3 is CASSVAPSGISRDEQFF. The CDR3 bases are TGTGCCAGCAGCGTAGCCCCTAGCGGGATCTCGCGGGATGAGCAGTTCTTC.

This clonotype was counted a few times. The rearrangement uses TRBV12-3 or TRBV12-4 and TRBJ2-2; perhaps TRBD1 as D (6 bases). The CDR3 runs to 17 residues. Trimming took 5 bases from V and 0 from J, leaving 16 bases between them. The CDR3 is CASSPRGGRPNTGELFF. CDR3 coding DNA: TGTGCCAGCAGTCCCCGTGGGGGCAGACCGAACACCGGGGAGCTGTTTTTT.

The sample holds a few counts of this clonotype. CDR3 sequence reads: CASRHRDWNYNEQFF. The CDR3 bases are TGTGCCAGCAGGCACCGGGACTGGAACTACAATGAGCAGTTCTTC. The chain recombines TRBV27 with TRBJ2-1; possible D gene TRBD2, 6 bases. Trimming removed 6 bases from V and 3 bases from J, with 15 bases in between. Looked up from germline, CDR1 is MNHEY and CDR2 is SMNVEV (reference sequence). The CDR3 loop spans 15 amino acids.

This clonotype occurred a few times. The V gene is TRBV7-8, the J gene TRBJ2-6, with no clear D. The V gene's germline CDR1 is SGHVS and CDR2 FQNEAQ. The CDR3 has 16 residues. Between the trimmed V and J ends, which lost 5 bases and 1 base, there was a span of 12 bases. The CDR3 is CASSARIWSGANVLTF. The CDR3 DNA is TGTGCCAGCAGCGCCCGAATTTGGTCTGGGGCCAACGTCCTGACTTTC.

Ten or more counts support this clonotype. The chain joins TRBV20-1 to TRBJ1-2; 7 bases are a match to TRBD1. CDR3 length: 15 amino acids. Germline V gene sequence: CDR1 DFQATT, CDR2 SNEGSKA (reference sequence). Trimming cost V 6 bases and J 1 base; bases outside gene matches: 11. CDR3 amino acids: CSAQTDRVLNYGYTF. The DNA for the CDR3 is TGCAGTGCCCAAACCGACAGGGTTCTTAACTATGGCTACACCTTC.

J is TRBJ1-2 and V is TRBV12-3 or TRBV12-4; D uncertain. Deletions cut 1 base from V and 0 bases from J, with 9 bases between. The CDR3 loop spans 15 amino acids. Here the CDR3 reads CASSLGGVANYGYTF. The CDR3 nucleotides are TGTGCCAGCAGTTTAGGGGGAGTAGCTAACTATGGCTACACCTTC.

With regard to this clonotype: Germline is not matched at one junction end, which may reflect a read error. This sequence joins TRBV24-1 and TRBJ2-5; D call uncertain. The germline V gene encodes CDR1 KGHDR and CDR2 SFDVKD. The CDR3 runs to 13 residues. CDR3 nucleotides: TGTGCCACCAGTGACCGACACCAGGAGACCCAGTACTTC. The encoded protein is CATSDRHQETQYF.

A few counts support this clonotype. DNA for the CDR3: TGTGCCAGCAGCCTCAGGTCGATTTTGAACACTGAAGCTTTCTTT. Amino acids: CASSLRSILNTEAFF. This chain connects TRBV7-8 to TRBJ1-1; the D is unclear. CDR1 and CDR2 from the germline V gene are SGHVS and FQNEAQ. This CDR3 has 15 residues. V was cut by 5 bases and J by 0 bases, with 13 bases left in between.

This clonotype occurred a few times. The rearrangement joins TRBV7-9 to TRBJ1-1; D remains ambiguous. The germline gives CDR1 SEHNR, CDR2 FQNEAQ (reference sequence). The CDR3 runs to 14 residues. Deletions cut 1 base from V and 5 bases from J, with 11 bases between. This CDR3 reads CASSLGEGRTEAFF. The CDR3 bases are TGTGCCAGCAGCTTAGGTGAAGGGCGAACTGAAGCTTTCTTT.